The clone carrying this T cell receptor (beta chain) showed up just a few times. Its specificity is unknown. Deletions cut 1 base from V and 3 bases from J, with 6 bases between. The CDR3 is made up of 13 amino acids. CDR1 is SEHNR, CDR2 FQNEAQ, per germline (reference sequence). This sample was included in a study of cytomegalovirus exposure and HLA in healthy donors. PCR was performed using 60 Vbeta and 13 Jbeta primers. Assay used: immunoSEQ multiplex PCR; TCRdb lists only in-frame clones, some missing. This table has about 180,000 clones, about 80% appearing once. Whole-study results and caveats: Available immune exposure information was restricted to CMV serostatus only. In a later analysis, donors in an Asian-associated ancestry cluster reportedly had fewer N-insertions in productive TCRs than the cohort mean. A list of approximately 160 TCR beta chains associated with cytomegalovirus was given.

The TCR was taken from a man aged 60-69 years in good health and CMV-seronegative. Material: PBMCs. The rearrangement links TRBV7-9 to TRBJ1-1, with a tentative D call TRBD1 (6 bases). The CDR3 sequence is CASSLDRDTEAFF. The DNA for the CDR3 is TGTGCCAGCAGCTTAGACAGGGACACTGAAGCTTTCTTT.